This T cell receptor (beta chain) was identified during a study of blood T cell repertoires in COVID-19 (dated by TCRdb to the early 2020s). For the wider study: Samples from collaborators originated in the United States, Italy and Spain and spanned both the acute and convalescent phases of COVID-19. The material from the prospective study consisted of cDNA or gDNA derived from T cells, B-cell-depleted T cells, or PBMCs. Where HLA class I and class II types were available, the types were taken from metadata supplied by the sample provider, not from assay-based typing. The repertoires were released in a freely available public database intended as a resource for research on the immune response to SARS-CoV-2. Nearly every sample came with metadata listing a de-identified subject ID, COVID-19 status, age in years and sex. The samples were drawn from two sources: the first 160 participants of the ongoing ImmuneRACE study, and 1,200 or so subjects contributed by 6 global collaborators. Subjects who had been exposed to COVID-19, were actively infected with it, or had recovered from it provided the deeply sampled blood TCRbeta repertoires that made up the dataset. The investigation overall reported the following: Clinical and demographic metadata were provided uncurated, with the amount varying by source and participant.

V and J lose 2 bases and 6 bases, and a span of 19 bases separates them. Its CDR3 holds 16 amino acids, cysteine through phenylalanine. The entry retains the CDR3 DNA only, 48 bases that are in frame from base 1. In the germline V gene, CDR1 corresponds to MNHNS and CDR2 to SASEGT. TCRbeta CDR3 regions were amplified from genomic DNA using the immunoSEQ Assay, a bias-controlled multiplex PCR. Per the source publication's procedure: Nucleated cell counts per sample were estimated from amplification of reference gene primers within the assay. To quantify the absolute abundance of each unique TCRbeta CDR3 rearrangement, sequence reads were collapsed and filtered. For each sample, productive Simpson clonality was calculated by taking the square root of Simpson's diversity index across productive rearrangements. In its TCRdb copy, this immuneACCESS table keeps in-frame sequences only and misses some clones. Where compared with another copy, unresolved V genes explain less than half of these, and the others have no known cause. V, J and clone size derive from that table, while D and trimming were established from the DNA sequence. Counted in this sample were fewer than 200,000 clones; roughly 87% of them appeared once. The biggest ten clones account for roughly 3.9% of the sample.

Samples from volunteer blood donors who had recovered from COVID-19 were contributed by a second Seattle source. Each collaborating institution followed its own protocols to collect whole blood in K2EDTA tubes. For TCRbeta analysis, collaborators shipped samples in one of three forms: frozen whole blood, isolated PBMCs, or DNA extracted from either of those sample types. Concerning this clone itself: The clone's antigen remains unknown. No base quality values were provided; no much bigger clone lies one nucleotide off.

Rearrangement joined TRBV6-1 to TRBJ1-2; confidence is insufficient to name the D gene. The sequence came from an older woman who had recovered from COVID-19. Material for sequencing was peripheral blood. The encoded CDR3 is CASSESRGRRPDGYTF. The sequenced DNA is TGTGCCAGCAGTGAAAGTCGGGGAAGAAGGCCAGATGGCTACACCTTC.